This T cell receptor (beta chain) was recovered during a study of blood T cells in healthy people across ages. Study results and limitations: Diversity estimates drawn from one million T cells were deemed underestimates. Changes in expanded clonotypes were possibly confounded, as the CMV status of donors was unknown. Age brought a roughly linear fall in TCR beta diversity measured per million T cells.

The authors ran a second PCR of 7 to 11 cycles using a sample-barcoded 5' primer and a J-beta primer mix. Tagging of each cDNA molecule was performed by a template-switch adaptor with 12 random nucleotides. TCRdb recomputed calls from the 5' RACE reads with MiXCR, one row per CDR3 protein. Of fewer than 1 million distinct CDR3 sequences listed, under 45% are singletons. The V gene end was trimmed by 3 bases and the J gene end by 2 bases; junction bases not matched to a gene: 3. CDR1 SGHTA and CDR2 FQGNSA come from the germline V gene. The CDR3 length is 15 residues. With regard to this clonotype: Its antigen is undetermined.

This chain joins TRBV7-2 and TRBJ2-3, with 9 nucleotides matching TRBD2. Sequenced sample: blood. The clonotype originates from a man aged 55 to 70 in good health. CDR3 loop: CASSFQRGATDTQYF. Written as DNA, the CDR3 is TGTGCCAGCAGCTTCCAGCGGGGGGCCACAGATACGCAGTATTTT.